This T cell receptor (beta chain) was sequenced for a study of regulatory T cells in long-lasting Graves disease. The CDR3 sequence is 17 residues long. Germline CDR1 and CDR2: SGHTA and FQGNSA. Trimming at V came to 6 bases and at J to 3 bases, leaving 17 bases not matched to a gene. As to time point: newly diagnosed GD, antithyroid drugs for less than 3 months. Following extraction of RNA from PBMCs, that RNA was used to make the TCR library. For TCR beta, libraries came from iRepertoire HTBI primers and Arm-PCR of CDR3 regions. TCRdb re-derived calls from the multiplex PCR reads in MiXCR, one entry per CDR3 protein. The table shows about 450,000 distinct CDR3 sequences, with around 15% occurring only once. This sample was shared with a second study, whose subject was T cells in Graves' hyperthyroidism and ophthalmopathy.

The sample consisted of peripheral blood mononuclear cells (PBMCs), taken at new diagnosis, from a patient treated with antithyroid drugs. The chain recombines TRBV7-2 with TRBJ2-7, with 7 bases that match TRBD1. This receptor was taken from a woman in her 50s with Graves disease. CDR3 region: CASSLRTGQLGHYEQYF. As DNA, the CDR3 is TGTGCCAGCAGTTTAAGGACAGGACAACTGGGCCACTACGAGCAGTACTTC.